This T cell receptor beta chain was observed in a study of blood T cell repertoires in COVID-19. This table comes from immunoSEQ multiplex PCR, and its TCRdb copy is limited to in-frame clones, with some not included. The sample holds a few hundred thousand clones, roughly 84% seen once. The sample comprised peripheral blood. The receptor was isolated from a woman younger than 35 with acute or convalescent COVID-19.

For the CDR3, the DNA is TGTGCCAGCAGCACGTTTACGGCAGATACGCAGTATTTT. Translating it yields CASSTFTADTQYF. This chain uses TRBV7-3 with TRBJ2-3; no reliable D call. V was pared by 5 bases and J by 4 bases, with 10 bases between. CDR1 is SGHTA, CDR2 FQGTGA, per germline. This CDR3 has 13 amino acids.